There are a few counts of the clone carrying this T cell receptor beta chain. Its target is unknown. The source of the sample is a study of identical twins. Whole-study results and caveats: Insertions were reduced in abundant cord blood beta clonotypes but not in memory repertoires. Models underestimated TCR alpha sharing (out-of-frame) in monozygotic twins.

In germline, CDR1 is LGHNA, CDR2 YSLEER. With 0 bases clipped from V and 8 bases from J, the junction kept 13 bases outside the gene matches. The CDR3 extends over 17 amino acids. TCRdb re-called the 5' RACE reads with MiXCR, one entry per CDR3 protein. Of roughly 750,000 distinct CDR3 sequences in the sample, around 20% were seen once. The same specimen was also included in a second study, on T cells expressing NK-cell markers. That source notes: Researchers got TCR beta repertoires out of sorted CD3+CD56+NKG2C+, CD3+CD56+NKG2C- and CD3+CD56-NKG2C+ T cells.

The receptor comes from a young woman in good health. The V and J genes are TRBV4-3 and TRBJ2-3; the match to TRBD2 covers 8 bases. The sample taken for sequencing was PBMCs. CDR3 protein: CASSQDRARAGGGTQYF. DNA for the CDR3: TGCGCCAGCAGCCAAGATCGCGCTAGGGCGGGAGGAGGTACGCAGTATTTT.